Listed below are T cell receptor beta chains from one sample, sequenced in a study of cytomegalovirus exposure and HLA in healthy donors. Data came from immunoSEQ multiplex PCR; TCRdb stores just in-frame clones and leaves some out. The sample lists around 83,000 clones, about three quarters seen once, with 4.4% in the top ten. The specimen sequenced was PBMCs. These receptors came from a male donor in good health and CMV-seropositive. The CDR3 runs from the conserved cysteine through the conserved F or W. A D gene is named only where the DNA matches it firmly. Some rows mark clone size as missing; the rest say once, few, many or name a class of expanded clone.

clone size	D gene	J gene	V gene	CDR3 protein	CDR3 DNA
NA	TRBD2	TRBJ2-2	TRBV4-2	CASSQDRSGKDTGELFF	TGTGCCAGCAGCCAAGATCGCAGCGGGAAAGACACCGGGGAGCTGTTTTTT
NA	NA	TRBJ2-7	TRBV29-1	CSVEEGLSYEQYF	TGCAGCGTTGAAGAGGGGCTGTCCTACGAGCAGTACTTC
few	TRBD2	TRBJ2-7	TRBV2	CASSGRLAFYEQYF	TGTGCCAGCAGCGGCCGACTAGCCTTCTACGAGCAGTACTTC
few	NA	TRBJ2-4	TRBV27	CASGSGVGKNIQYF	TGTGCCAGCGGTTCAGGGGTCGGCAAAAACATTCAGTACTTC
NA	NA	TRBJ1-1	TRBV19	CASSITGTPNTEAFF	TGTGCCAGTAGTATTACCGGGACACCGAACACTGAAGCTTTCTTT
NA	TRBD2	TRBJ2-1	TRBV7-2	CASSINELAGAQYNEQFF	TGTGCCAGCAGCATAAATGAACTAGCGGGAGCCCAGTACAATGAGCAGTTCTTC
NA	TRBD1	TRBJ1-1	TRBV6-5	CASSLQGLANTEAFF	TGTGCCAGCAGTCTACAGGGGTTGGCGAACACTGAAGCTTTCTTT
NA	TRBD2	TRBJ2-5	TRBV9	CASSVQTSGGETQYF	TGTGCCAGCAGCGTTCAGACTAGCGGGGGGGAGACCCAGTACTTC
NA	TRBD2	TRBJ2-5	TRBV11-2	CASSHTGTSPEWGGETQYF	TGTGCCAGCAGCCACACCGGGACTAGCCCGGAGTGGGGCGGAGAGACCCAGTACTTC
few	NA	TRBJ1-1	TRBV14	CASSQPGMNTEAFF	TGTGCCAGCAGCCAACCAGGGATGAACACTGAAGCTTTCTTT
once	NA	TRBJ2-7	TRBV7-9	CASSPLKISSYEQYF	TGTGCCAGCAGCCCACTAAAGATAAGCTCCTACGAGCAGTACTTC
NA	TRBD1	TRBJ2-7	TRBV5-1	CASSLSPTGQGKSYEQYF	TGCGCCAGCAGCTTGTCACCCACTGGACAGGGAAAAAGCTACGAGCAGTACTTC
NA	TRBD2	TRBJ2-7	TRBV27	CASSFDSRRGLAGYEQYF	TGTGCCAGCAGTTTTGATTCACGGAGAGGACTAGCGGGGTACGAGCAGTACTTC
NA	NA	TRBJ2-6	TRBV19	CASSQIRSGANVLTF	TGTGCCAGTAGTCAGATCCGCTCTGGGGCCAACGTCCTGACTTTC
NA	NA	TRBJ1-5	TRBV2	CASSEVWTAQGQPQHF	TGTGCCAGCAGTGAAGTGTGGACAGCCCAGGGTCAGCCCCAGCATTTT
NA	TRBD1	TRBJ1-2	TRBV6-5	CASSYLRGKDYGYTF	TGTGCCAGCAGTTACCTCAGGGGGAAGGACTATGGCTACACCTTC
few	NA	TRBJ1-3	TRBV30	CAWSEQGSSGNTIYF	TGTGCCTGGAGTGAACAGGGTTCCTCTGGAAACACCATATATTTT
NA	TRBD1	TRBJ2-7	TRBV29-1	CSVLTSGTVSYEQYF	TGCAGCGTTTTAACCTCCGGGACAGTCTCCTACGAGCAGTACTTC
NA	TRBD1	TRBJ2-7	TRBV6-6	CAISPLGQGAREQYF	TGTGCCATCAGCCCATTAGGGCAGGGGGCGCGGGAGCAGTACTTC
NA	NA	TRBJ2-7	TRBV27	CASSVGGSPYEQYF	TGTGCCAGCAGTGTTGGGGGCTCTCCCTACGAGCAGTACTTC